The 3 T cell receptor beta chains given below trace back to one sample, sequenced in a study of blood T cell repertoires in COVID-19. Data came from immunoSEQ multiplex PCR; TCRdb stores just in-frame clones and leaves some out. The table shows over 75,000 clones, with approximately 86% occurring only once. The sample consisted of peripheral blood. The source is a man between 45 and 60 years old with COVID-19, enrolled during active disease.

V and J are TRBV24-1 and TRBJ2-1; TRBD2 matches at 11 bases. The germline V gene encodes CDR1 KGHDR and CDR2 SFDVKD. This CDR3 has 17 amino acids. Trimming removed 4 bases from V and 7 bases from J; junction bases left unmatched: 11. The CDR3 coding sequence is TGTGCCACCAGTGACCCTACTACTAGCGGGGGATTGAATGAGCAGTTCTTC. Its translation is CATSDPTTSGGLNEQFF.

The gene calls are TRBV21-1 and TRBJ2-5; the listed D gene, TRBD1, was not tested against the DNA. TRBV21-1 is a documented pseudogene. The CDR3 runs to 15 residues. DNA for the CDR3: TGTGCCAGCAGCAACCGGGACAGGGTAAAAGAGACCCAGTACTTC. Protein sequence: CASSNRDRVKETQYF.

The V call is TRBV3-1 (or the pseudogene TRBV3-2), the J call TRBJ2-5; TRBD2 matches 12 bases. The CDR3 covers 17 residues. The ends lost 3 bases at V and 2 bases at J; junction bases unmatched: 7. The V gene's germline CDR1 is LGHDT and CDR2 YNNKEL (reference sequence). CDR3 nucleotide sequence: TGTGCCAGCAGCCAGGTGACTAGCGGGGGACTACAAGAGACCCAGTACTTC. Translation: CASSQVTSGGLQETQYF.